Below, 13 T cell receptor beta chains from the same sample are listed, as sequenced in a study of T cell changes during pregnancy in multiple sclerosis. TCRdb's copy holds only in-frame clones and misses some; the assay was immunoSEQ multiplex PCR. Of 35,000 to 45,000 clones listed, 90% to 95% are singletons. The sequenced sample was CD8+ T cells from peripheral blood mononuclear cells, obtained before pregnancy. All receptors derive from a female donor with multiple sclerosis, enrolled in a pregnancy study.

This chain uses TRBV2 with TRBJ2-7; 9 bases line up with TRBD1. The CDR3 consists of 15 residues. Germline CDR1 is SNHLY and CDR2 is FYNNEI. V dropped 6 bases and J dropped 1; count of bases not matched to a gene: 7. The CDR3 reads CASSAEGTGSYEQYF. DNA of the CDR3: TGTGCCAGCAGCGCCGAGGGGACAGGGTCCTACGAGCAGTACTTC. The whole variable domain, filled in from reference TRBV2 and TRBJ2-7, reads EPEVTQTPSHQVTQMGQEVILRCVPISNHLYFYWYRQILGQKVEFLVSFYNNEISEKSEIFDDQFSVERPDGSNFTLKIRSTKLEDSAMYFCASSAEGTGSYEQYFGPGTRLTVT.

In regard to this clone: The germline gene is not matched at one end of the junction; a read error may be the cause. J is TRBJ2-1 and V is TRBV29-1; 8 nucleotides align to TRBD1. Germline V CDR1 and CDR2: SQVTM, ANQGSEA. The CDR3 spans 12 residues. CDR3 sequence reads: CSGERQGTEQFF. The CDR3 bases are TGCAGCGGTGAACGACAGGGGACTGAGCAGTTCTTC.

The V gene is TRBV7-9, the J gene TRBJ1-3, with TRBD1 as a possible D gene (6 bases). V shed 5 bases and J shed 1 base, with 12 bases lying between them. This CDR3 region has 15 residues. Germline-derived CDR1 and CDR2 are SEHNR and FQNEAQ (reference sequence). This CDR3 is CASSLGQTSGNTIYF. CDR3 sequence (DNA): TGTGCCAGCAGCCTCGGACAGACTTCTGGAAACACCATATATTTT. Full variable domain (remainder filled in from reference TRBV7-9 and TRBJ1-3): DTGVSQNPRHKITKRGQNVTFRCDPISEHNRLYWYRQTLGQGPEFLTYFQNEAQLEKSRLLSDRFSAERPKGSFSTLEIQRTEQGDSAMYLCASSLGQTSGNTIYFGEGSWLTVV.

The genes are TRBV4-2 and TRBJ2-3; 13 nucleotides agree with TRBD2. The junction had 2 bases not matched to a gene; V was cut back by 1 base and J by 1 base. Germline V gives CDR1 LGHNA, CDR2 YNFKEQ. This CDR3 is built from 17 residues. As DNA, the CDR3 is TGTGCCAGCAGCCAAGTTACTAGCGGGGGGGGCACAGATACGCAGTATTTT. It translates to CASSQVTSGGGTDTQYF.

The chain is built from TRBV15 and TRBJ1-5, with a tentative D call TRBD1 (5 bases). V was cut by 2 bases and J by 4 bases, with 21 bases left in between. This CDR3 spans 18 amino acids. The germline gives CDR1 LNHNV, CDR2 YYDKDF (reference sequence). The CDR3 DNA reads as TGTGCCACCAGCAGATGGGGGGGTGGGAAGGGAGGAAATCAGCCCCAGCATTTT. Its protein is CATSRWGGGKGGNQPQHF.

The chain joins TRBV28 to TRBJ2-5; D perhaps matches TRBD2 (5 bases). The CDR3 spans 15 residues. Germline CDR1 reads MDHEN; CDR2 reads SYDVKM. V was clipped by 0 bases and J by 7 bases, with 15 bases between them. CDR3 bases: TGTGCCAGCAGTTTATGGAAGACTACCTTCTGGACCCAGTACTTC. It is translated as CASSLWKTTFWTQYF.

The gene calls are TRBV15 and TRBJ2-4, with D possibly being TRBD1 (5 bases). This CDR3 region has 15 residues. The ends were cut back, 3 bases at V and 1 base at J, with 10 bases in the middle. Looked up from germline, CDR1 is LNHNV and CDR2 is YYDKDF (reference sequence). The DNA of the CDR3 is TGTGCCACCAGCAGCGGCAGGGTGGCCAAAAACATTCAGTACTTC. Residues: CATSSGRVAKNIQYF.

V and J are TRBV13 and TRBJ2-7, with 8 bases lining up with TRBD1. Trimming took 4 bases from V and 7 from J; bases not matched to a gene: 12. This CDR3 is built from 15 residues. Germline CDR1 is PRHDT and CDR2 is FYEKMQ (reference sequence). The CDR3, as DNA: TGTGCCAGCAGCTCCCCGGGCAGGGGGCAGTGGGAGCAGTACTTC. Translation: CASSSPGRGQWEQYF. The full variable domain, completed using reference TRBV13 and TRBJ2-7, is AAGVIQSPRHLIKEKRETATLKCYPIPRHDTVYWYQQGPGQDPQFLISFYEKMQSDKGSIPDRFSAQQFSDYHSELNMSSLELGDSALYFCASSSPGRGQWEQYFGPGTRLTVT.

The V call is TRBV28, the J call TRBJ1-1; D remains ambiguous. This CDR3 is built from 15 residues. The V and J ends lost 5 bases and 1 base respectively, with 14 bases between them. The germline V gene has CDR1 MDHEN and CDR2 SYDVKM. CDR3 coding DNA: TGTGCCAGCAGTCCCCAAGGTAGGAGGAACACTGAAGCTTTCTTT. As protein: CASSPQGRRNTEAFF.

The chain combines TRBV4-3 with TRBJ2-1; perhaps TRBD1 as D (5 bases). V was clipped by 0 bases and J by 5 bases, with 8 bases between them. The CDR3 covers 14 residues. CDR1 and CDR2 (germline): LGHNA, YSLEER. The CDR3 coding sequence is TGCGCCAGCAGCCAAGAGATGGGGCACAATGAGCAGTTCTTC. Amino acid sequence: CASSQEMGHNEQFF.

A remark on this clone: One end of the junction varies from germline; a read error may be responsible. The CDR3 loop reads CASSGVFEGLTNF. CDR3 sequence (DNA): TGTGCCAGCAGTGGGGTCTTTGAGGGACTAACAAACTTC. The chain carries TRBV2 and TRBJ2-5, with 7 bases matching TRBD2. CDR1 and CDR2 (germline): SNHLY, FYNNEI. The CDR3 loop spans 13 amino acids.

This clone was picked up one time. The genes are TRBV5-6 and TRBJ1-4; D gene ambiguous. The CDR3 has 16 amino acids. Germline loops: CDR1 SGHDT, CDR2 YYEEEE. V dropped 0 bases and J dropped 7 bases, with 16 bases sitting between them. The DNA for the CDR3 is TGTGCCAGCAGCTTGGATCCACCTGAGGTAGCTGAAAAACTGTTTTTT. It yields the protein CASSLDPPEVAEKLFF.

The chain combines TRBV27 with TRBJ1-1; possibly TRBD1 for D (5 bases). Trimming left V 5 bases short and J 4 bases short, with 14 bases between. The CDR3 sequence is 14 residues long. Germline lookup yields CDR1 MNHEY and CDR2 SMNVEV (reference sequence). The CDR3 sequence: CASSPNPGPTEAFF. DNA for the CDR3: TGTGCCAGCAGTCCTAACCCAGGGCCCACTGAAGCTTTCTTT.